A selection of T cell receptor beta chains follows, all from one sample in a study of radiation and T cells in renal cell carcinoma. The data were produced by immunoSEQ multiplex PCR, yet TCRdb's version contains in-frame clones alone and is incomplete. Counted here are some 75,000 clones, 82% occurring once; the ten biggest clones make up nearly 6%. Sample: blood, taken from a patient whose treatment included radiotherapy and nephrectomy. The receptors stem from a man aged 60 to 69 with renal cell carcinoma. CDR3s include the opening cysteine and the closing phenylalanine or tryptophan. Each record gives: V gene, J gene, clone size, D gene, CDR3 DNA, CDR3 protein. A D gene is named only where the DNA matches it firmly. The size field is filled for only some rows; it gives once, few, many or a size class.

V gene: TRBV11-2; J gene: TRBJ2-1; clone size: NA; D gene: NA; CDR3 DNA: TGTGCCAGCAGCTTAGGAGGGGGAATGGGTAATGAGCAGTTCTTC; CDR3 protein: CASSLGGGMGNEQFF
V gene: TRBV11-2; J gene: TRBJ2-3; clone size: NA; D gene: NA; CDR3 DNA: TGTGCCAGCAGCTTAGATTTTTCAGATACGCAGTATTTT; CDR3 protein: CASSLDFSDTQYF
V gene: TRBV10-1; J gene: TRBJ1-5; clone size: NA; D gene: NA; CDR3 DNA: TGCGCCAGCAGCCGATCCCCCGACGGGGATCAGCCCCAGCATTTT; CDR3 protein: CASSRSPDGDQPQHF
V gene: TRBV4-1; J gene: TRBJ2-2; clone size: NA; D gene: TRBD2; CDR3 DNA: TGCGCCAGCAGCCAAGATTTCCTAGCGGGAGGGTCGAACACCGGGGAGCTGTTTTTT; CDR3 protein: CASSQDFLAGGSNTGELFF
V gene: TRBV10-3; J gene: TRBJ2-2; clone size: NA; D gene: NA; CDR3 DNA: TGTGCCATCAGTGAAGGCAGGGATGTTGGGGAGCTGTTTTTT; CDR3 protein: CAISEGRDVGELFF
V gene: TRBV5-1; J gene: TRBJ1-2; clone size: NA; D gene: NA; CDR3 DNA: TGCGCCAGCAGTCTGACGGGACGTCGCGCGGGAAGCGGCTACACCTTC; CDR3 protein: CASSLTGRRAGSGYTF
V gene: TRBV11-2; J gene: TRBJ2-7; clone size: NA; D gene: NA; CDR3 DNA: TGTGCCAGCAGGTCCCAGAGGGGGAGCCAGGACGAGCAGTACTTC; CDR3 protein: CASRSQRGSQDEQYF
V gene: TRBV28; J gene: TRBJ2-7; clone size: once; D gene: NA; CDR3 DNA: TGTGCCAGCAGTTCGACAGGTACAAGCTCCTACGAGCAGTACTTC; CDR3 protein: CASSSTGTSSYEQYF
V gene: TRBV7-9; J gene: TRBJ2-2; clone size: NA; D gene: NA; CDR3 DNA: TGTGCCAGCAGCTTTTGGGGCCCGAACACCGGGGAGCTGTTTTTT; CDR3 protein: CASSFWGPNTGELFF
V gene: TRBV10-1; J gene: TRBJ2-3; clone size: NA; D gene: NA; CDR3 DNA: TGCGCCAGCAGTGAATGTTTATTTGGCGGGGAGGGCACAGATACGCAGTATTTT; CDR3 protein: CASSECLFGGEGTDTQYF
V gene: TRBV19; J gene: TRBJ1-5; clone size: NA; D gene: NA; CDR3 DNA: TGTGCCAGTAGTATAGGCCTCCTTGGGGTCCAGCATTTT; CDR3 protein: CASSIGLLGVQHF
V gene: TRBV28; J gene: TRBJ1-3; clone size: NA; D gene: NA; CDR3 DNA: TGTGCCAGCAGTTTACCCCACTTCAAGGATCCTGGAAACACCATATATTTT; CDR3 protein: CASSLPHFKDPGNTIYF
V gene: TRBV10-2; J gene: TRBJ2-1; clone size: NA; D gene: TRBD2; CDR3 DNA: TGCGCCAGCAGTTGGACTAGCGGGGGGCGGAATGAGCAGTTCTTC; CDR3 protein: CASSWTSGGRNEQFF
V gene: TRBV7-3; J gene: TRBJ2-2; clone size: few; D gene: NA; CDR3 DNA: TGTGCCAGCAGCTTATTAGTAGGACCCGGGGAGCTGTTTTTT; CDR3 protein: CASSLLVGPGELFF
V gene: TRBV19; J gene: TRBJ2-7; clone size: NA; D gene: TRBD1; CDR3 DNA: TGTGCCAGGGGACAGGTATCCTACGAGCAGTACTTC; CDR3 protein: CARGQVSYEQYF
V gene: TRBV10-3; J gene: TRBJ2-7; clone size: NA; D gene: TRBD1; CDR3 DNA: TGTGCCATCAGAGGGACAGGGAAAATGATCAACGAGCAGTACTTC; CDR3 protein: CAIRGTGKMINEQYF
V gene: TRBV10-3; J gene: TRBJ2-7; clone size: NA; D gene: TRBD2; CDR3 DNA: TGTGCCATCAGTGCCCTAGCGGAAACCTACGAGCAGTACTTC; CDR3 protein: CAISALAETYEQYF
V gene: TRBV7-9; J gene: TRBJ2-5; clone size: NA; D gene: TRBD2; CDR3 DNA: TGTGCCAGCAGCTTACTAGCGGGCAACCTCCAAGAGACCCAGTACTTC; CDR3 protein: CASSLLAGNLQETQYF
V gene: TRBV10-3; J gene: TRBJ2-1; clone size: NA; D gene: NA; CDR3 DNA: TGTGCCATCAGTGAGGTCCTCGGAGGAGTCGTCAATGAGCAGTTCTTC; CDR3 protein: CAISEVLGGVVNEQFF
V gene: TRBV27; J gene: TRBJ1-4; clone size: NA; D gene: TRBD1; CDR3 DNA: TGTGCCAGCAGTCCTATGGACAGGAGGGACGAAAAACTGTTTTTT; CDR3 protein: CASSPMDRRDEKLFF
V gene: TRBV5-1; J gene: TRBJ2-7; clone size: NA; D gene: TRBD1; CDR3 DNA: TGCGCCAGCAGCTGGGGACAGGGGCACTCCTACGAGCAGTACTTC; CDR3 protein: CASSWGQGHSYEQYF
V gene: TRBV5-1; J gene: TRBJ2-7; clone size: NA; D gene: NA; CDR3 DNA: TGCGCCAGCAGCTTGTCCGCCGAGCTCCCGGAGCAGTACTTC; CDR3 protein: CASSLSAELPEQYF
V gene: TRBV10-3; J gene: TRBJ1-1; clone size: NA; D gene: NA; CDR3 DNA: TGTGCCATAAGTATCGAAATGAACACTGAAGCTTTCTTT; CDR3 protein: CAISIEMNTEAFF
V gene: TRBV7-8; J gene: TRBJ2-5; clone size: NA; D gene: NA; CDR3 DNA: TGTGCCAGCGGATTACAAGAGACCCAGTACTTC; CDR3 protein: CASGLQETQYF
V gene: TRBV7-2; J gene: TRBJ2-5; clone size: NA; D gene: NA; CDR3 DNA: TGTGCCAGCAGCACCGGAGAGCGGAAACAAGAGACCCAGTACTTC; CDR3 protein: CASSTGERKQETQYF
V gene: TRBV19; J gene: TRBJ2-7; clone size: NA; D gene: TRBD2; CDR3 DNA: TGTGCCAGTAGTATAGCCACTAGCGGGAGCCATACCTCCTACGAGCAGTACTTC; CDR3 protein: CASSIATSGSHTSYEQYF
V gene: TRBV6-5; J gene: TRBJ2-7; clone size: NA; D gene: TRBD2; CDR3 DNA: TGTGCCAGCAGCCGGGGGGGCACCTACGAGCAGTACTTC; CDR3 protein: CASSRGGTYEQYF
V gene: TRBV15; J gene: TRBJ1-1; clone size: NA; D gene: TRBD1; CDR3 DNA: TGTGCCACCAGCAGAGGGGGACAGTTTGAAGCTTTCTTT; CDR3 protein: CATSRGGQFEAFF
V gene: TRBV28; J gene: TRBJ2-7; clone size: NA; D gene: NA; CDR3 DNA: TGTGCCAGTGTAGGGGGAGCCTACGAGCAGTACTTC; CDR3 protein: CASVGGAYEQYF
V gene: TRBV6-6; J gene: TRBJ1-5; clone size: NA; D gene: NA; CDR3 DNA: TGTGCCAGCACCACGCCAGGGTTTCGCAATCAGCCCCAGCATTTT; CDR3 protein: CASTTPGFRNQPQHF
V gene: TRBV7-2; J gene: TRBJ2-7; clone size: NA; D gene: TRBD2; CDR3 DNA: TGTGCCAGCAGCCTTTCTAGCGGGAGTTACGAGCAGTACTTC; CDR3 protein: CASSLSSGSYEQYF
V gene: TRBV29-1; J gene: TRBJ2-7; clone size: once; D gene: NA; CDR3 DNA: TGCAGCGCACCACCGGTCCGGGCTTCAGCCTACGAGCAGTACTTC; CDR3 protein: CSAPPVRASAYEQYF
V gene: TRBV4-3; J gene: TRBJ1-4; clone size: few; D gene: NA; CDR3 DNA: TGCGCCAGCAGGCAGAATGAAAAACTGTTTTTT; CDR3 protein: CASRQNEKLFF
V gene: TRBV28; J gene: TRBJ2-4; clone size: once; D gene: TRBD1; CDR3 DNA: TGTGCCAGCAGTTTACGGGACAGAGAAAACATTCAGTACTTC; CDR3 protein: CASSLRDRENIQYF
V gene: TRBV28; J gene: TRBJ1-2; clone size: few; D gene: NA; CDR3 DNA: TGTGCCAGCAGTTTGTGGGGGCCAAACTATGGCTACACCTTC; CDR3 protein: CASSLWGPNYGYTF
V gene: TRBV10-2; J gene: TRBJ1-1; clone size: NA; D gene: TRBD1; CDR3 DNA: TGCGCCAGCAGTGCCCAGGGGGCGGAAGCTTTCTTT; CDR3 protein: CASSAQGAEAFF
V gene: TRBV6-5; J gene: TRBJ1-1; clone size: NA; D gene: NA; CDR3 DNA: TGTGCCACCCTGAGGGGGACTGAAGCTTTCTTT; CDR3 protein: CATLRGTEAFF
V gene: TRBV5-6; J gene: TRBJ2-7; clone size: few; D gene: TRBD1; CDR3 DNA: TGTGCCAGCAGCTTGGACAGGGGCTATCCCTACGAGCAGTACTTC; CDR3 protein: CASSLDRGYPYEQYF
V gene: TRBV29-1; J gene: TRBJ1-2; clone size: NA; D gene: TRBD1; CDR3 DNA: TGCAGCGCTGGTGGGACAGGCTATGGCTACACCTTC; CDR3 protein: CSAGGTGYGYTF
V gene: TRBV5-1; J gene: TRBJ2-1; clone size: NA; D gene: TRBD1; CDR3 DNA: TGCGCCAGCAGCCCGGGACAGGGCCCAAGCTCCTACAATGAGCAGTTCTTC; CDR3 protein: CASSPGQGPSSYNEQFF
V gene: TRBV19; J gene: TRBJ2-6; clone size: NA; D gene: TRBD1; CDR3 DNA: TGTGCCAGTAGTCCGAGGACAGGGGGAAAAGGTTCTGGGGCCAACGTCCTGACTTTC; CDR3 protein: CASSPRTGGKGSGANVLTF
V gene: TRBV28; J gene: TRBJ2-3; clone size: NA; D gene: TRBD2; CDR3 DNA: TGTGCCAGCAGCTCTAGCGGGAGGGCGGGAGATACGCAGTATTTT; CDR3 protein: CASSSSGRAGDTQYF
V gene: TRBV30; J gene: TRBJ1-1; clone size: few; D gene: TRBD1; CDR3 DNA: TGTGCCTGGAGTGTAGGACAGGGAAACACTGAAGCTTTCTTT; CDR3 protein: CAWSVGQGNTEAFF
V gene: TRBV4-2; J gene: TRBJ2-1; clone size: NA; D gene: TRBD2; CDR3 DNA: TGTGCCAGCAGCCAGCACCTTTCTTCTAGCGGGAGTAACGGCCGGCAGTTCTTC; CDR3 protein: CASSQHLSSSGSNGRQFF
V gene: TRBV5-1; J gene: TRBJ2-7; clone size: NA; D gene: NA; CDR3 DNA: TGCGCCAGCAGCCTTAGGATGAGCTCCTACGAGCAGTACTTC; CDR3 protein: CASSLRMSSYEQYF
V gene: TRBV5-6; J gene: TRBJ2-5; clone size: NA; D gene: TRBD1; CDR3 DNA: TGTGCCAGCAGCTTGAAGGACAGGGGGCGCGAGACCCAGTACTTC; CDR3 protein: CASSLKDRGRETQYF
V gene: TRBV27; J gene: TRBJ1-1; clone size: NA; D gene: NA; CDR3 DNA: TGTGCCAGCAGTAGGCCAGGGGTTGGAGTGAACACTGAAGCTTTCTTT; CDR3 protein: CASSRPGVGVNTEAFF
V gene: TRBV5-6; J gene: TRBJ1-2; clone size: few; D gene: NA; CDR3 DNA: TGTGCCAGCAGCCCCCCACCAGGGAATGGCTACACCTTC; CDR3 protein: CASSPPPGNGYTF
V gene: TRBV7-6; J gene: TRBJ2-5; clone size: NA; D gene: NA; CDR3 DNA: TGTGCCAGCAGCTACAACCCGGCAGGGGGGGAGACCCAGTACTTC; CDR3 protein: CASSYNPAGGETQYF
V gene: TRBV19; J gene: TRBJ2-1; clone size: NA; D gene: NA; CDR3 DNA: TGTGCCAGTAGTATTTACGGACAGCCCAATGAGCAGTTCTTC; CDR3 protein: CASSIYGQPNEQFF
V gene: TRBV6-5; J gene: TRBJ2-5; clone size: NA; D gene: NA; CDR3 DNA: TGTGCCAGCAGAACGAGGGGAGAGACCCAGTACTTC; CDR3 protein: CASRTRGETQYF
V gene: TRBV15; J gene: TRBJ1-1; clone size: NA; D gene: NA; CDR3 DNA: TGTGCCACCAGCAGATTCCCCTCCGCCAGGAACACTGAAGCTTTCTTT; CDR3 protein: CATSRFPSARNTEAFF
V gene: TRBV7-2; J gene: TRBJ2-5; clone size: NA; D gene: NA; CDR3 DNA: TGTGCCAGCAGCTCAGGACTGGCGAAGTACTTC; CDR3 protein: CASSSGLAKYF
V gene: TRBV10-3; J gene: TRBJ2-7; clone size: NA; D gene: TRBD1; CDR3 DNA: TGTGCCATCAAGGGGGAGAGGGGGCAAGGCGAGCAGTACTTC; CDR3 protein: CAIKGERGQGEQYF
V gene: TRBV5-4; J gene: TRBJ1-1; clone size: NA; D gene: NA; CDR3 DNA: TGTGCCAGCAGCTTGAGGGCCATGAACACTGAAGCTTTCTTT; CDR3 protein: CASSLRAMNTEAFF
V gene: TRBV27; J gene: TRBJ2-1; clone size: NA; D gene: TRBD2; CDR3 DNA: TGTGCCAGCAGTTTGACGGGACTAGTAAATGAGCAGTTCTTC; CDR3 protein: CASSLTGLVNEQFF
V gene: TRBV4-1; J gene: TRBJ2-7; clone size: NA; D gene: NA; CDR3 DNA: TGCGCCAGCAGCCAAGCCCAGGGAACCCCTAGTGAGCAGTACTTC; CDR3 protein: CASSQAQGTPSEQYF
V gene: TRBV7-2; J gene: TRBJ2-1; clone size: NA; D gene: TRBD2; CDR3 DNA: TGTGCCAGCAGTCTTAACGGGCTAGCGGGAGAGGGGAATGAGCAGTTCTTC; CDR3 protein: CASSLNGLAGEGNEQFF
V gene: TRBV6-1; J gene: TRBJ2-1; clone size: NA; D gene: TRBD2; CDR3 DNA: TGTGCCAGCAGTGAAGCCCTAGAGTGGGAGGGATACAATGAGCAGTTCTTC; CDR3 protein: CASSEALEWEGYNEQFF
V gene: TRBV27; J gene: TRBJ1-1; clone size: once; D gene: TRBD1; CDR3 DNA: TGTGCCAGCAGTGTCGACAGGGGGCGACCTGAAGCTTTCTTT; CDR3 protein: CASSVDRGRPEAFF